This T cell receptor (beta chain) comes out of a study of T cell repertoires in cytomegalovirus infection. Whole-study context: Indications of both CMV infection and matching HLA type were provided by public TCR beta signatures. Study-wide results and caveats: Cumulative frequency of public TCR beta families picked out carriers of CMV plus the relevant HLA.

The CDR3 contains 13 residues. Per germline, CDR1 MNHEY and CDR2 SMNVEV (reference sequence). Trimming took 8 bases from V and 1 from J, leaving 11 bases between them. One entry per CDR3 protein results from TCRdb running MiXCR on the reads. This table has about 830,000 distinct CDR3 sequences, around a third appearing once. In this sample, this clonotype turned up a few times. Its antigen remains unknown. This sample comprised cultured CD8+ T cells from PBMCs, obtained from culture after CMV antigen stimulation. The clonotype was recovered from a human donor in good health (CMV status not recorded). Some clones in this sample may be carry-over from other donors' samples. The J gene is TRBJ1-1, the V gene TRBV27; unclear D gene. CDR3 sequence reads: CASGWEGNTEAFF. The CDR3 DNA reads as TGTGCCAGCGGTTGGGAAGGGAACACTGAAGCTTTCTTT.